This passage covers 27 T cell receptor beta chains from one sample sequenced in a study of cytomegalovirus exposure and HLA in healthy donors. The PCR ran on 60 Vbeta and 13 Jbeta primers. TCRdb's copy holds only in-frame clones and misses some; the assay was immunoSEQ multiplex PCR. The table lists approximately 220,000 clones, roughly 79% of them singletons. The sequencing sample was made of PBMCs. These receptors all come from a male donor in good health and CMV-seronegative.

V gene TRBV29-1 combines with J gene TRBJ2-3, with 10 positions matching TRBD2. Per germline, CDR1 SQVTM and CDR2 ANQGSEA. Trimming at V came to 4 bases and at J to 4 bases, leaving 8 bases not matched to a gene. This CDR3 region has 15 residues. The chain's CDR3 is CSVGSLAGVPDTQYF. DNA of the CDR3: TGCAGCGTTGGATCCCTAGCGGGAGTTCCAGATACGCAGTATTTT.

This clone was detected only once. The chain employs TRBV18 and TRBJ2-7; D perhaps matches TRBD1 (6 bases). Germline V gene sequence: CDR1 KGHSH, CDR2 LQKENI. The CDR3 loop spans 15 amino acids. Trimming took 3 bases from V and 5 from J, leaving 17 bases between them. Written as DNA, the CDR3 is TGTGCCAGCTCACCCGTCGACAGGAATGGCGACGAGCAGTACTTC. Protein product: CASSPVDRNGDEQYF.

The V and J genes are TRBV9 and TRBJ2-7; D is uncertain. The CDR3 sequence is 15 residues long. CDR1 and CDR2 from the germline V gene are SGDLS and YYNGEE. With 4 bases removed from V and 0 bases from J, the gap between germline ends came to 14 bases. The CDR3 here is CASSPSIDSSYEQYF. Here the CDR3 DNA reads TGTGCCAGCAGCCCCTCGATAGATAGCTCCTACGAGCAGTACTTC.

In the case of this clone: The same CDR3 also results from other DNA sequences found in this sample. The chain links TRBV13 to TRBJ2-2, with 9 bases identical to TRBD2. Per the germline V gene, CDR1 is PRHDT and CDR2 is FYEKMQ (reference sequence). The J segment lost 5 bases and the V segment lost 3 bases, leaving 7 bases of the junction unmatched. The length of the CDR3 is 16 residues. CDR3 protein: CASSLTSGLWTGELFF. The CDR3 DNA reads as TGTGCCAGCAGCTTGACTAGCGGCCTGTGGACCGGGGAGCTGTTTTTT.

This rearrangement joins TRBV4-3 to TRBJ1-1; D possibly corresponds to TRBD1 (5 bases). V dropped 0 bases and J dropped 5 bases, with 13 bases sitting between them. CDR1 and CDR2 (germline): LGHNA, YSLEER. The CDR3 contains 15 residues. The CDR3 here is CASSQDVRVWTEAFF. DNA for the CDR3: TGCGCCAGCAGCCAAGATGTCAGGGTGTGGACTGAAGCTTTCTTT.

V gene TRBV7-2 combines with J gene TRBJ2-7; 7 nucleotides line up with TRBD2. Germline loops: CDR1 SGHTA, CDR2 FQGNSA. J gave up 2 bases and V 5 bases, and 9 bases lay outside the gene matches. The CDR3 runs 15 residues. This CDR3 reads CASSPAAGRAYEQYF. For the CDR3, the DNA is TGTGCCAGCAGCCCGGCCGCAGGGAGGGCCTACGAGCAGTACTTC.

As DNA, the CDR3 is TGTGCCAGCAGCTTGAGGGGGTACACTGAAGCTTTCTTT. This sequence encodes CASSLRGYTEAFF. The genes are TRBV5-4 and TRBJ1-1, with D possibly TRBD1 on 6 matching bases. CDR3 length: 13 amino acids. Germline assignment: CDR1 SGHNT and CDR2 YYREEE (reference sequence). V was shortened by 1 base and J by 3 bases, with 7 bases between the two germline ends.

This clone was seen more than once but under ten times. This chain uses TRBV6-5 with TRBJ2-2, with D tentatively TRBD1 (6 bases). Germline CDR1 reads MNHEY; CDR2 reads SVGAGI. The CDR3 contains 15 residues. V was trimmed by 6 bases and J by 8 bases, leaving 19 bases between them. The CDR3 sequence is CASSRYIQGRGELFF. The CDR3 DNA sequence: TGTGCCAGCAGCCGATATATACAGGGTCGAGGGGAGCTGTTTTTT.

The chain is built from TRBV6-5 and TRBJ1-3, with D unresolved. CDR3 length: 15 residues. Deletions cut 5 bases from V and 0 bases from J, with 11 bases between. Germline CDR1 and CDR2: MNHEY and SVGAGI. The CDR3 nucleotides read TGTGCCAGCAGTCTCAAGGAGTACTCTGGAAACACCATATATTTT. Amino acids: CASSLKEYSGNTIYF.

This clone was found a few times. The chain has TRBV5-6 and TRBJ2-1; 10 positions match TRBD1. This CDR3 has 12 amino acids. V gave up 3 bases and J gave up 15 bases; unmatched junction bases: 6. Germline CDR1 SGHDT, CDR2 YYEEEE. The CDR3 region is CASSSTGGPPFF. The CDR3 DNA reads TGTGCCAGCAGCTCGACAGGGGGCCCACCGTTCTTC.

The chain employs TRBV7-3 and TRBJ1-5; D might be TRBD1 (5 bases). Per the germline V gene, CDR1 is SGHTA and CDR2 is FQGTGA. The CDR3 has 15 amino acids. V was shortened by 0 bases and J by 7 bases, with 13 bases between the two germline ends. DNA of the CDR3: TGTGCCAGCAGCTTAACGGGAGGGGTGAGACAGCCCCAGCATTTT. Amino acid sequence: CASSLTGGVRQPQHF. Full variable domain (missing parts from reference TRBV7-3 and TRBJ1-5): GAGVSQTPSNKVTEKGKYVELRCDPISGHTALYWYRQSLGQGPEFLIYFQGTGAADDSGLPNDRFFAVRPEGSVSTLKIQRTERGDSAVYLCASSLTGGVRQPQHFGDGTRLSIL.

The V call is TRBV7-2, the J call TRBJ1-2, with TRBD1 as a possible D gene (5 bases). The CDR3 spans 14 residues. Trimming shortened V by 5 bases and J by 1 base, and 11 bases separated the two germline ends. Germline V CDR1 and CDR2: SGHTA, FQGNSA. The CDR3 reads CASSITGINYGYTF. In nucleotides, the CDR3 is TGTGCCAGCAGCATTACAGGAATTAACTATGGCTACACCTTC. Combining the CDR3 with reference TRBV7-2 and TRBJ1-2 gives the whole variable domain GAGVSQSPSNKVTEKGKDVELRCDPISGHTALYWYRQSLGQGLEFLIYFQGNSAPDKSGLPSDRFSAERTGGSVSTLTIQRTQQEDSAVYLCASSITGINYGYTFGSGTRLTVV.

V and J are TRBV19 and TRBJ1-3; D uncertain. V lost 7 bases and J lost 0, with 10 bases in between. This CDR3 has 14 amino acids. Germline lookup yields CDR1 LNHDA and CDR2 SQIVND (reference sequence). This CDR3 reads CASTHSRSGNTIYF. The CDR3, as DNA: TGTGCCAGTACTCACAGTCGCTCTGGAAACACCATATATTTT.

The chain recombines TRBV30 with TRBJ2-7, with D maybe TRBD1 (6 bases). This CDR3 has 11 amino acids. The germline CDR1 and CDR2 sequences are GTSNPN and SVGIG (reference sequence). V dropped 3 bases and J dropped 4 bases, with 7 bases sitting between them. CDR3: CAWRQGYEQYF. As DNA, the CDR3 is TGTGCCTGGAGACAGGGTTACGAGCAGTACTTC.

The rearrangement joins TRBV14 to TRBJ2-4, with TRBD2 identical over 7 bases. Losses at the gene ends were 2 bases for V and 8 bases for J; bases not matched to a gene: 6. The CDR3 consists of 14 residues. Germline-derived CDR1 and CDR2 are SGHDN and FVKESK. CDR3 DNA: TGTGCCAGCAGCCAACACGCGGGAGCGGACATTCAGTACTTC. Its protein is CASSQHAGADIQYF.

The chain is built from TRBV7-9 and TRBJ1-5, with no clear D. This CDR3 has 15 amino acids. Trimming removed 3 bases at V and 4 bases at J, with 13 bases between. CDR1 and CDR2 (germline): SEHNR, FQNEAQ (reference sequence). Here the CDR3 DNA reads TGTGCCAGCAGCTTGGGCAGTAAGCCGAATCAGCCCCAGCATTTT. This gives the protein CASSLGSKPNQPQHF.

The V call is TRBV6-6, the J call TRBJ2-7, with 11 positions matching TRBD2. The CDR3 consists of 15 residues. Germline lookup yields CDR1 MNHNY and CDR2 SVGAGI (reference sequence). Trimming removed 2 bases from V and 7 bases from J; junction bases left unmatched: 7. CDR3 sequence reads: CASSYTSGGSGEQYF. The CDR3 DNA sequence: TGTGCCAGCAGTTACACTAGCGGGGGCTCGGGGGAGCAGTACTTC.

CDR3 region: CATSRKGGATEAFF. As DNA, the CDR3 is TGTGCCACCAGCAGAAAAGGGGGGGCCACTGAAGCTTTCTTT. The chain couples TRBV15 to TRBJ1-1, with D possibly TRBD1 on 6 matching bases. This CDR3 is built from 14 residues. Germline assignment: CDR1 LNHNV and CDR2 YYDKDF (reference sequence). V lost 2 bases and J lost 4, with 11 bases in between.

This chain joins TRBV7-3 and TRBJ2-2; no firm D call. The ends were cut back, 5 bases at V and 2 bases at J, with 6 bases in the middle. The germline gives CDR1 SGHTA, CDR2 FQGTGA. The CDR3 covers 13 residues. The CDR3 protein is CASSALNTGELFF. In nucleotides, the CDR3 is TGTGCCAGCAGCGCGCTCAACACCGGGGAGCTGTTTTTT.

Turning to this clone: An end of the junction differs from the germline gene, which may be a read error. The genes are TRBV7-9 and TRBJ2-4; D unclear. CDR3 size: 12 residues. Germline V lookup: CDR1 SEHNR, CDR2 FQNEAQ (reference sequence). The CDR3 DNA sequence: TGTTCCAGCAGCTATACTCCAAACATTCAGTACTTC. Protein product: CSSSYTPNIQYF.

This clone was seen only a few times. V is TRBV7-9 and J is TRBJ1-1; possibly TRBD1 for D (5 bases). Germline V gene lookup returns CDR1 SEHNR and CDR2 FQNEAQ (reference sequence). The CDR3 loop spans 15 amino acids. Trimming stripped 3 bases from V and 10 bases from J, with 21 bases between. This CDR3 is CASSFFTGDGTAAFF. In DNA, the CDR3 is TGTGCCAGCAGCTTTTTCACGGGGGACGGGACGGCAGCTTTCTTT.

The CDR3 here is CSVQGQDTDTQYF. The CDR3 DNA reads TGCAGCGTTCAGGGACAGGACACAGATACGCAGTATTTT. J is TRBJ2-3 and V is TRBV29-1; TRBD1 matches at 8 bases. Germline CDR1 is SQVTM and CDR2 is ANQGSEA. The CDR3 extends over 13 amino acids. J lost 2 bases, V lost 5 bases, and 3 bases had no gene match.

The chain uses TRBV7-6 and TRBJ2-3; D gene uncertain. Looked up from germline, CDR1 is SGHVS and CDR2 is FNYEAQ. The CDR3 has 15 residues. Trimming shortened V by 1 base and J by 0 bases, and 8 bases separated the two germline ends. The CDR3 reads CASSLDSPSTDTQYF. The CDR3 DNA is TGTGCCAGCAGCTTAGACAGCCCTAGCACAGATACGCAGTATTTT.

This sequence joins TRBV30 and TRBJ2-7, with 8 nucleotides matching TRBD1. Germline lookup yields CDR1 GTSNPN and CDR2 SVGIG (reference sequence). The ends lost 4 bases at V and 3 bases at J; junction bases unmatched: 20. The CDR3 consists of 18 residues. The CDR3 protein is CAWNPTGAYGKTVYEQYF. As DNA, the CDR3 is TGTGCCTGGAACCCGACAGGGGCGTACGGTAAGACCGTCTACGAGCAGTACTTC. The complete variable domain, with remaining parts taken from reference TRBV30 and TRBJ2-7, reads SQTIHQWPATLVQPVGSPLSLECTVEGTSNPNLYWYRQAAGRGLQLLFYSVGIGQISSEVPQNLSASRPQDRQFILSSKKLLLSDSGFYLCAWNPTGAYGKTVYEQYFGPGTRLTVT.

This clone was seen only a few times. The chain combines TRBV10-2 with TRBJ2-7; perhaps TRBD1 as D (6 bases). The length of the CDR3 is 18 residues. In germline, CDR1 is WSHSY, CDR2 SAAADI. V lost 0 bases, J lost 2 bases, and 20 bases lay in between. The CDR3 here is CASSESGRGHTGTYEQYF. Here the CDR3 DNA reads TGCGCCAGCAGTGAGTCGGGCAGGGGACATACCGGGACCTACGAGCAGTACTTC.

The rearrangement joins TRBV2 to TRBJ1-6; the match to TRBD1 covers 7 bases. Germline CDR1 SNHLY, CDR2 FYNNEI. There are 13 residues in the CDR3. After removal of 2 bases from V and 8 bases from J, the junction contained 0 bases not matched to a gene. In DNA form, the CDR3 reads TGTGCCAGCAGTGAACAGGGGGATTCACCCCTCCACTTT. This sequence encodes CASSEQGDSPLHF.

The CDR3 loop is CASSVAGKNTGELFF. CDR3 coding DNA: TGTGCCAGCAGCGTAGCGGGGAAGAACACCGGGGAGCTGTTTTTT. The rearrangement uses TRBV9 and TRBJ2-2, with D possibly being TRBD2 (5 bases). From germline, CDR1 is SGDLS and CDR2 YYNGEE. V lost 0 bases, J lost 1 base, and 7 bases lay in between. The length of the CDR3 is 15 residues.